Relative to its sample, the clone carrying this T cell receptor beta chain is medium-sized (0.01 to 0.1%). Described treatment: randomized to nivolumab then ipilimumab (arm A) or the reverse (arm B). The table came from immunoSEQ multiplex PCR; TCRdb's copy has only in-frame clones and leaves some out. This table has around 3,400 clones, 24% appearing once. This sample is drawn from a study of sequential checkpoint blockade in melanoma. Study details: DNA from more than 75 pretreatment tumor samples underwent TCRβ immunosequencing.

The source is a human donor with melanoma. This sample comprised tumor tissue (inferred from file names), obtained from a patient given nivolumab and ipilimumab in sequence.

The CDR3 loop reads CASSLERTSGGDNEQFF. CDR3 coding DNA: TGTGCCAGCAGCTTAGAGCGGACTAGCGGGGGGGACAATGAGCAGTTCTTC. The rearrangement joins TRBV11-3 to TRBJ2-1; the match to TRBD2 covers 15 bases. With V trimmed by 0 bases and J by 5 bases, 2 bases remained unmatched. The CDR3 is 17 amino acids. Germline-derived CDR1 and CDR2 are SGHNT and YENEEA.